These T cell receptor beta chains were read from a single sample in a study of early T cells in non-severe SARS-CoV-2 infection. TCRdb passed the 5' RACE reads through MiXCR, listing each CDR3 protein once. The table includes more than 80,000 distinct CDR3 sequences, about 15% detected once. The sequencing input was whole blood. Receptors originate from an adult who was a healthcare worker with PCR-confirmed SARS-CoV-2 infection or an uninfected control (not recorded which). Each CDR3 is given with its conserved first and last residue. The order of the fields is clone size, D gene, J gene, V gene, CDR3 protein, CDR3 DNA. A D gene is named only where the DNA matches it firmly. A row's size may be missing; if present it is once, few, many or a size class.

>.|TRBD2|TRBJ2-1|TRBV7-8
CASSLAENYNEQFF
TGTGCCAGCAGCCTAGCGGAGAACTACAATGAGCAGTTCTTC
>few|TRBD2|TRBJ2-1|TRBV6-1
CASSLTSGRAVEQFF
TGTGCCAGCAGCCTGACTAGCGGGAGGGCCGTCGAGCAGTTCTTC
>.|.|TRBJ2-1|TRBV28
CASSGNPGSYNEQFF
TGTGCCAGCAGCGGTAACCCAGGGTCCTACAATGAGCAGTTCTTC
>few|.|TRBJ2-5|TRBV27
CASSYGIKETQYF
TGTGCCAGCAGTTACGGAATAAAAGAGACCCAGTACTTC
>medium-sized|TRBD1|TRBJ2-3|TRBV7-9
CAKDVDSGGRTDTQYF
TGTGCCAAGGACGTCGATTCAGGGGGCAGGACAGATACGCAGTATTTT
>.|.|TRBJ2-7|TRBV12-3/TRBV12-4
CASSLGSLSYEQYF
TGTGCCAGCAGTTTAGGAAGCCTATCCTACGAGCAGTACTTC
>.|TRBD2|TRBJ2-1|TRBV6-6
CASSSTSGDYNEQFF
TGTGCCAGCAGTTCGACTAGCGGGGACTACAATGAGCAGTTCTTC
>few|TRBD1|TRBJ2-7|TRBV27
CASSSAWTGVYEQYF
TGTGCCAGCAGTTCGGCCTGGACAGGTGTATACGAGCAGTACTTC
>once|TRBD2|TRBJ2-3|TRBV5-1
CASSTGLAGVTDTQYF
TGCGCCAGCAGCACGGGACTAGCGGGAGTCACAGATACGCAGTATTTT
>.|.|TRBJ1-2|TRBV7-9
CASSPPGPRPGYTF
TGTGCCAGCAGCCCCCCGGGCCCGCGGCCCGGCTACACCTTC
>few|TRBD1|TRBJ2-7|TRBV12-3/TRBV12-4
CASSGGPYEQYF
TGTGCCAGTTCAGGGGGCCCCTACGAGCAGTACTTC
>.|.|TRBJ2-1|TRBV7-6
CASSLIRRSSYNEQFF
TGTGCCAGCAGCTTAATCCGGCGGAGCTCCTACAATGAGCAGTTCTTC
>.|.|TRBJ1-2|TRBV6-2/TRBV6-3
CASEGYGYTF
TGTGCCAGCGAAGGGTATGGCTACACCTTC
>few|.|TRBJ1-5|TRBV3-1
CASSPGPRGPQHF
TGTGCCAGCAGCCCTGGACCTCGTGGGCCCCAGCATTTT
>few|.|TRBJ2-1|TRBV13
CASRGHNEQFF
TGTGCCAGCAGGGGCCACAATGAGCAGTTCTTC
>few|.|TRBJ2-5|TRBV7-2
CASSSGSRETQYF
TGTGCCAGCAGCTCCGGGAGTCGAGAGACCCAGTACTTC
>few|TRBD2|TRBJ2-5|TRBV7-2
CASSSLAGQETQYF
TGTGCCAGCAGCTCCCTAGCGGGACAAGAGACCCAGTACTTC
>medium-sized|TRBD1|TRBJ1-5|TRBV12-3/TRBV12-4
CASSLGGGTGLGQPQHF
TGTGCCAGCAGTTTAGGGGGGGGGACAGGGCTTGGTCAGCCCCAGCATTTT
>.|.|TRBJ2-1|TRBV3-1
CASSPMAGTVNNEQFF
TGTGCCAGCAGCCCAATGGCAGGGACGGTCAACAATGAGCAGTTCTTC
>few|.|TRBJ2-7|TRBV30
CAWRTRDTPYEQYF
TGTGCCTGGAGGACCCGGGACACTCCCTACGAGCAGTACTTC
>.|TRBD1|TRBJ1-5|TRBV25-1
CASSERGPGQPQHF
TGTGCCAGCAGTGAAAGGGGGCCGGGACAGCCCCAGCATTTT
>.|TRBD1|TRBJ1-5|TRBV13
CASSSRQGDQPQHF
TGTGCCAGCAGCTCAAGACAGGGGGATCAGCCCCAGCATTTT
>.|.|TRBJ1-5|TRBV6-4
CASSEIQSYSNQPQHF
TGTGCCAGCAGTGAAATCCAGTCCTATAGCAATCAGCCCCAGCATTTT
>.|.|TRBJ2-4|TRBV7-9
CASSLGQAGNIQYF
TGTGCCAGCAGCTTAGGGCAGGCGGGGAACATTCAGTACTTC
>few|TRBD1|TRBJ2-2|TRBV2
CASTSRTGENTGELFF
TGTGCCAGCACCTCCCGGACAGGGGAAAACACCGGGGAGCTGTTTTTT
>many|TRBD2|TRBJ2-1|TRBV20-1
CSAPPSGREQFF
TGCAGTGCTCCTCCGAGCGGGAGGGAGCAGTTCTTC
>few|TRBD1|TRBJ2-7|TRBV19
CASSIGQGGEQYF
TGTGCCAGTAGTATCGGACAGGGAGGCGAGCAGTACTTC
>few|TRBD1|TRBJ2-2|TRBV20-1
CSASTGTGRTGELFF
TGCAGTGCTAGCACCGGGACAGGGAGGACCGGGGAGCTGTTTTTT
>.|.|TRBJ2-5|TRBV20-1
CSAPGSGQETQYF
TGCAGTGCTCCGGGTAGCGGCCAAGAGACCCAGTACTTC
>.|.|TRBJ1-4|TRBV7-2
CASSLELGDEKLFF
TGTGCCAGCAGCTTAGAGTTGGGGGATGAAAAACTGTTTTTT
>.|.|TRBJ2-7|TRBV15
CATSSGYEQYF
TGTGCCACCAGCAGCGGCTACGAGCAGTACTTC
>.|.|TRBJ2-7|TRBV28
CASIGGLRGPYEQYF
TGTGCCAGCATCGGCGGATTGCGGGGACCCTACGAGCAGTACTTC
>few|.|TRBJ1-2|TRBV9
CASTGTANYGYTF
TGTGCCAGCACCGGGACTGCGAACTATGGCTACACCTTC
>few|.|TRBJ2-6|TRBV15
CAILTPVRTAGANVLTF
TGTGCCATCCTGACCCCGGTCAGGACCGCTGGGGCCAACGTCCTGACTTTC
>few|.|TRBJ2-5|TRBV7-9
CASSPGTSGF
TGTGCCAGCAGCCCCGGGACCTCCGGCTTC
>.|.|TRBJ2-3|TRBV15
CDTSRVGARGTDTQYF
TGTGACACCAGCAGAGTTGGCGCTCGGGGCACAGATACGCAGTATTTT
>many|.|TRBJ1-2|TRBV20-1
CSARQGVWNYGYTF
TGCAGTGCTAGGCAGGGAGTTTGGAACTATGGCTACACCTTC
>few|TRBD1|TRBJ2-5|TRBV7-9
CASSPGQGPLETQYF
TGTGCCAGCAGCCCCGGACAGGGGCCGTTGGAGACCCAGTACTTC
>.|.|TRBJ2-7|TRBV10-1
CAGQCCSYEQYF
TGCGCGGGGCAGTGTTGCTCCTACGAGCAGTACTTC
>few|.|TRBJ2-2|TRBV5-6
CASSFRNTGELFF
TGTGCCAGCAGCTTCAGAAACACCGGGGAGCTGTTTTTT
>.|.|TRBJ1-2|TRBV18
CASSPVEGVGYGYTF
TGTGCCAGCTCACCAGTAGAGGGTGTAGGCTATGGCTACACCTTC
>few|.|TRBJ2-3|TRBV20-1
CSARGSTDTQYF
TGCAGTGCTAGAGGTAGCACAGATACGCAGTATTTT
>.|.|TRBJ1-1|TRBV11-2
CASLSRWGTEAFF
TGTGCCAGCCTTTCCCGTTGGGGCACTGAAGCTTTCTTT
>few|.|TRBJ2-2|TRBV27
CASTLGVNTGELFF
TGTGCCAGCACCTTAGGGGTTAACACCGGGGAGCTGTTTTTT
>.|.|TRBJ1-2|TRBV28
CASSSHPGASYGYTF
TGTGCCAGCAGTTCCCATCCCGGGGCGAGCTATGGCTACACCTTC
>.|.|TRBJ1-1|TRBV6-2/TRBV6-3
CASSTQQGYAEAFF
TGTGCCAGCAGTACACAGCAGGGTTACGCTGAAGCTTTCTTT
>.|.|TRBJ2-7|TRBV30
CAWSETAYEQYF
TGTGCCTGGAGCGAAACAGCCTACGAACAGTACTTC
>.|TRBD2|TRBJ2-5|TRBV3-1
CASSQDVASGKETQYF
TGTGCCAGCAGCCAAGATGTGGCTAGCGGGAAAGAGACCCAGTACTTC
>.|TRBD2|TRBJ2-5|TRBV28
CASSQTSGPGTQYF
TGTGCCAGCAGTCAAACTAGCGGCCCAGGGACCCAGTACTTC
>.|TRBD2|TRBJ2-2|TRBV4-2
CASSRLAGDTGELFF
TGTGCCAGCAGCCGACTAGCGGGAGACACCGGGGAGCTGTTTTTT
>few|.|TRBJ2-5|TRBV19
CASSPVRGWNQETQYF
TGTGCCAGTAGCCCAGTCCGGGGCTGGAATCAAGAGACCCAGTACTTC
>.|.|TRBJ2-7|TRBV28
CASSFLLAEQYF
TGTGCCAGCAGTTTCCTGCTGGCCGAGCAGTACTTC
>.|.|TRBJ2-1|TRBV10-3
CAIRDSGNEQFF
TGTGCCATCAGGGATAGTGGCAATGAGCAGTTCTTC
>few|.|TRBJ2-2|TRBV20-1
CSASPVGGANTGELFF
TGCAGTGCTAGCCCCGTTGGGGGAGCGAACACCGGGGAGCTGTTTTTT